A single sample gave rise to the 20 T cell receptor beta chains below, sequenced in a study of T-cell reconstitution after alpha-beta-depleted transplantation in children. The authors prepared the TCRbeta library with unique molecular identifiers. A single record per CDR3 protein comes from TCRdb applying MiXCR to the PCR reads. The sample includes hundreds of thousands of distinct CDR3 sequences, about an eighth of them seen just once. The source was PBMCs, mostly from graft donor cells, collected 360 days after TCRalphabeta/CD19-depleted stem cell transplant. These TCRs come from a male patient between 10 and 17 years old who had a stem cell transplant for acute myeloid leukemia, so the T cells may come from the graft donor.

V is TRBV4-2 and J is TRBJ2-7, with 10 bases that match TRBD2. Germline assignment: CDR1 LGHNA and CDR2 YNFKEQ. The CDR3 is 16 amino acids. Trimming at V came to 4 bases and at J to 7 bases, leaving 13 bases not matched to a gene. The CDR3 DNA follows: TGTGCCAGCAGCCCTACCAAGACTAGCGGGTTAGGGGAGCAGTACTTC. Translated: CASSPTKTSGLGEQYF.

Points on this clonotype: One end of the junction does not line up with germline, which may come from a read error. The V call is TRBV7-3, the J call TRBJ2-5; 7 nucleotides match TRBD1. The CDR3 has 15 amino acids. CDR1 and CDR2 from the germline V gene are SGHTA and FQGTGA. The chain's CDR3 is CASSLTTGLGETQYF. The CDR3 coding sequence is TGTGCCAGCAGCCTAACGACAGGGTTGGGAGAGACCCAGTACTTC.

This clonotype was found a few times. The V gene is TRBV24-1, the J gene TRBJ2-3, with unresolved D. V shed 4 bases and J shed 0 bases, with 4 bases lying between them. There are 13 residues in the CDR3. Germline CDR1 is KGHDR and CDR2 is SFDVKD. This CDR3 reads CATSETSTDTQYF. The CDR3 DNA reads TGTGCCACCAGTGAGACTAGCACAGATACGCAGTATTTT.

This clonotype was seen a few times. The CDR3 spells CASSLYGSGANVLTF. The DNA of the CDR3 is TGTGCCAGCAGTTTATACGGCTCTGGGGCCAACGTCCTGACTTTC. This sequence joins TRBV12-3 or TRBV12-4 and TRBJ2-6; D remains unclear. Trimming removed 2 bases from V and 0 bases from J, with 5 bases in between. This CDR3 region has 15 residues.

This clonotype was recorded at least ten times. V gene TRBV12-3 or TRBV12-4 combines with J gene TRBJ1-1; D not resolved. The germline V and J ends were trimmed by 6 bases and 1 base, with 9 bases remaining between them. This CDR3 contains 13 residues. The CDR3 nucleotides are TGTGCCAGCAGAATTGGACCGAACACTGAAGCTTTCTTT. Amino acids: CASRIGPNTEAFF.

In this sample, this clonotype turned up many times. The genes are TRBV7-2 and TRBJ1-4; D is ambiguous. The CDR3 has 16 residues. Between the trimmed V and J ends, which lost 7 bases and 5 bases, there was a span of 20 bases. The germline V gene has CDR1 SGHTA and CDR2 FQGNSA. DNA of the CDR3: TGTGCCAGCACCATTCCTCGGACGGGAAAAAATGAAAAACTGTTTTTT. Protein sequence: CASTIPRTGKNEKLFF.

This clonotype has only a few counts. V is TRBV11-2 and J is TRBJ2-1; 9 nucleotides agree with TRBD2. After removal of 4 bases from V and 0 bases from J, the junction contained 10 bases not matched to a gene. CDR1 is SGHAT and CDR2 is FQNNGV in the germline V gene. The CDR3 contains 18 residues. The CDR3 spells CASSSWRGSGSSYNEQFF. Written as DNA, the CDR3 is TGTGCCAGCAGCTCCTGGAGAGGTAGCGGGAGCTCCTACAATGAGCAGTTCTTC.

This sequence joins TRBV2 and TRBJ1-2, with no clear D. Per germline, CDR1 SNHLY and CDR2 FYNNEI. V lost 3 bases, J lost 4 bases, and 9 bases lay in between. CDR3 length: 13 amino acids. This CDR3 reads CASSESLSYGYTF. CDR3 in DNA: TGTGCCAGCAGTGAGAGCCTAAGCTATGGCTACACCTTC.

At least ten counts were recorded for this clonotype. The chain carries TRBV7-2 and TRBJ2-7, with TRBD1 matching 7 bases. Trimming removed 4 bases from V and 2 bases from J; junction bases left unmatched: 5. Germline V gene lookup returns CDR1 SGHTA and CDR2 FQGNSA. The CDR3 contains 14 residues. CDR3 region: CASSSTGETYEQYF. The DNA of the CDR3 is TGTGCCAGCAGCTCAACAGGGGAAACCTACGAGCAGTACTTC.

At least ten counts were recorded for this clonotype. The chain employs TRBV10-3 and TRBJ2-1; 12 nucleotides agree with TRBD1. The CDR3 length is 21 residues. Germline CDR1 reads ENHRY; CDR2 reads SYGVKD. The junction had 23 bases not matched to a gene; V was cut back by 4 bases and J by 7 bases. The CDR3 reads CAISVGTGGAGLARWANEQFF. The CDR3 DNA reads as TGTGCCATCAGTGTTGGGACAGGGGGCGCAGGCCTCGCGAGGTGGGCGAATGAGCAGTTCTTC.

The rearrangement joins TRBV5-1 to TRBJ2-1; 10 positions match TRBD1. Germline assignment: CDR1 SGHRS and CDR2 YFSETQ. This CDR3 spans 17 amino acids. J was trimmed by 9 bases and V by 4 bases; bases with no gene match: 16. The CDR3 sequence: CASSNLVSGQGRGEQFF. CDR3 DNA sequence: TGCGCCAGCAGCAACCTGGTATCGGGACAGGGGCGTGGTGAGCAGTTCTTC.

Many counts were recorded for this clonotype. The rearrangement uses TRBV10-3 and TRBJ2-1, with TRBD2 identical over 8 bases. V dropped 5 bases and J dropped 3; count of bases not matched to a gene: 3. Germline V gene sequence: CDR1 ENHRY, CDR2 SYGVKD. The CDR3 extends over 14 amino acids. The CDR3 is CAISLSGSYNEQFF. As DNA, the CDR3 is TGTGCCATCAGTCTCAGCGGGAGCTACAATGAGCAGTTCTTC.

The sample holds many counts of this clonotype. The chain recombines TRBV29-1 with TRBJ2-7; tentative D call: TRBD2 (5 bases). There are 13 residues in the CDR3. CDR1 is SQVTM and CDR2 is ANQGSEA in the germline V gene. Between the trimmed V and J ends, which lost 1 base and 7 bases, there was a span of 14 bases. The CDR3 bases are TGCAGCGTTGAAGTACTCCCGTGGAGGGAGCAGTACTTC. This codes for CSVEVLPWREQYF.

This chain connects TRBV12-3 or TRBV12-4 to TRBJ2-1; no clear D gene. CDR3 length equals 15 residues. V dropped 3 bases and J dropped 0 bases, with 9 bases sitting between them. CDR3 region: CASSFPWSSYNEQFF. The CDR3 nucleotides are TGTGCCAGCAGTTTTCCTTGGAGCTCCTACAATGAGCAGTTCTTC.

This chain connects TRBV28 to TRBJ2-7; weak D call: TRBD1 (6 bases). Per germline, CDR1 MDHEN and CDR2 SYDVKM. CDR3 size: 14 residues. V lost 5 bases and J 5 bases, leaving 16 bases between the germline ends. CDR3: CASSPDRGGNEQYF. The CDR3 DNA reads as TGTGCCAGCAGTCCAGACAGAGGGGGTAACGAGCAGTACTTC.

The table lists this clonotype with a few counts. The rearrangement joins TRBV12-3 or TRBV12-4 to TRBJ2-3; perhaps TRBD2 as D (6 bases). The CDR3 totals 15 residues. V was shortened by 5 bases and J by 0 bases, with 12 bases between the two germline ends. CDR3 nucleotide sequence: TGTGCCAGCAGTCGTAGCGGTACTAGCACAGATACGCAGTATTTT. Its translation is CASSRSGTSTDTQYF.

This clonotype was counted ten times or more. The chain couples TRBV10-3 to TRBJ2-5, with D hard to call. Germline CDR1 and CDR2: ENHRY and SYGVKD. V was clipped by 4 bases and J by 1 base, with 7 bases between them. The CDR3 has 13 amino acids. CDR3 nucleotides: TGTGCCATCAGTGCCCAAGGCCAAGAGACCCAGTACTTC. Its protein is CAISAQGQETQYF.

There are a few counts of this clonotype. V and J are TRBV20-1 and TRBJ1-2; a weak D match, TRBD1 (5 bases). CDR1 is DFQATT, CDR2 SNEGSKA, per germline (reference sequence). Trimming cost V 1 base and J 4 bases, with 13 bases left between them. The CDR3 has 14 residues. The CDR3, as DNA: TGCAGTGCTAGAGTACAGGCACCAGTCTATGGCTACACCTTC. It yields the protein CSARVQAPVYGYTF.

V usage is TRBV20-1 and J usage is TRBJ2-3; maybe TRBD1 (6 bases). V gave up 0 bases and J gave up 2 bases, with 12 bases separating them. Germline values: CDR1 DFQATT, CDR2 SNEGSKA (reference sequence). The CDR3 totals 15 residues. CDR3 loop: CSARDPWTDTDTQYF. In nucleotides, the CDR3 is TGCAGTGCTAGAGATCCCTGGACAGACACAGATACGCAGTATTTT.

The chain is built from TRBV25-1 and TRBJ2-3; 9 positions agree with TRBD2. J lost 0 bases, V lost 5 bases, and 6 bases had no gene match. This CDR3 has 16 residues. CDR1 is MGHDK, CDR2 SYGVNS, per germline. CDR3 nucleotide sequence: TGTGCCAGCAGTATACTAACTAGCGGGAGCACAGATACGCAGTATTTT. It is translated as CASSILTSGSTDTQYF.